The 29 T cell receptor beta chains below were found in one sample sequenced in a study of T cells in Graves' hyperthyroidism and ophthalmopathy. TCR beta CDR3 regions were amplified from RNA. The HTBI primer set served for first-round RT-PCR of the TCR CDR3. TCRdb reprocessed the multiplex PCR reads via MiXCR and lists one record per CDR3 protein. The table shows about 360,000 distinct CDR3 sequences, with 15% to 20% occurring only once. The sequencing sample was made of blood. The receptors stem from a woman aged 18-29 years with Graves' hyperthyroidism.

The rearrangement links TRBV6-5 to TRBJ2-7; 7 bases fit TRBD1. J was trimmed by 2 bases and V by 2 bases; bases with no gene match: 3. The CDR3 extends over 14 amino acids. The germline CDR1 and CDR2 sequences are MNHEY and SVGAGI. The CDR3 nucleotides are TGTGCCAGCAGTTACGACAGGGTCACCTACGAGCAGTACTTC. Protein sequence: CASSYDRVTYEQYF.

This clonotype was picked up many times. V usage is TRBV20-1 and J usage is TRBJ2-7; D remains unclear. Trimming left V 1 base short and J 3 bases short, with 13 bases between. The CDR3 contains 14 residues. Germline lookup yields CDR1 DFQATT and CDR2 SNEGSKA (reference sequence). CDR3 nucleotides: TGCAGTGCTAGAGGGAGCCAAAAGGTCTACGAGCAGTACTTC. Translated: CSARGSQKVYEQYF.

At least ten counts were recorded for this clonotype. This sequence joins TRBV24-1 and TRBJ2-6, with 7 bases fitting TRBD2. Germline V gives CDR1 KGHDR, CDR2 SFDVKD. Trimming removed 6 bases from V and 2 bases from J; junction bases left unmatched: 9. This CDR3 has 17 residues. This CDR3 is CATSPSLGGTGANVLTF. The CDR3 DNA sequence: TGTGCCACCAGTCCTTCATTGGGGGGGACTGGGGCCAACGTCCTGACTTTC.

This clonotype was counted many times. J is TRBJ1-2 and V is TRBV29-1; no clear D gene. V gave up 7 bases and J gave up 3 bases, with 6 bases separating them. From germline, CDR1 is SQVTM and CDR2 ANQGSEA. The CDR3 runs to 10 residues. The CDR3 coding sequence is TGCAGCGCACTGGACTATGGCTACACCTTC. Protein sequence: CSALDYGYTF.

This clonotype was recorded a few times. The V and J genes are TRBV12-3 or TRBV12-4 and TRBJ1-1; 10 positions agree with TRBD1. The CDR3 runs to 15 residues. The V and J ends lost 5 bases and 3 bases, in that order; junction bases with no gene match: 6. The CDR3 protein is CASSDPGTGDTEAFF. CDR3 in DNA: TGTGCCAGCAGTGACCCCGGGACAGGGGACACTGAAGCTTTCTTT.

The CDR3 protein is CASSDSGTGRNTEAFF. CDR3 nucleotide sequence: TGTGCCAGCAGTGATTCCGGGACAGGGAGGAACACTGAAGCTTTCTTT. The chain combines TRBV6-4 with TRBJ1-1; 9 nucleotides align to TRBD1. V was clipped by 3 bases and J by 1 base; unmatched bases: 6. CDR3 length: 16 amino acids. Germline values: CDR1 MRHNA, CDR2 SNTAGT.

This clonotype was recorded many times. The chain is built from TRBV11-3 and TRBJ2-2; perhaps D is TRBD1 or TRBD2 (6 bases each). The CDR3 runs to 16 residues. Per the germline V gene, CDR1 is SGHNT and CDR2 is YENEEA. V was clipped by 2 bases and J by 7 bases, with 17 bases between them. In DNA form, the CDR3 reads TGTGCCAGCAGCTTATGGACGGGGGCTGGGAACGGGGAGCTGTTTTTT. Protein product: CASSLWTGAGNGELFF. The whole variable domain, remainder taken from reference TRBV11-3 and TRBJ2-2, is EAGVVQSPRYKIIEKKQPVAFWCNPISGHNTLYWYLQNLGQGPELLIRYENEEAVDDSQLPKDRFSAERLKGVDSTLKIQPAELGDSAVYLCASSLWTGAGNGELFFGEGSRLTVL.

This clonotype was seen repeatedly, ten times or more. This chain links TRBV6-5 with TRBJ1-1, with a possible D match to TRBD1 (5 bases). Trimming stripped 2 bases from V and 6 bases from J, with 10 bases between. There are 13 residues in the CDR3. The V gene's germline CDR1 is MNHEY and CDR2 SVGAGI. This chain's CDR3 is CASSYRQGSEAFF. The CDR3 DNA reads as TGTGCCAGCAGTTACCGCCAGGGATCTGAAGCTTTCTTT.

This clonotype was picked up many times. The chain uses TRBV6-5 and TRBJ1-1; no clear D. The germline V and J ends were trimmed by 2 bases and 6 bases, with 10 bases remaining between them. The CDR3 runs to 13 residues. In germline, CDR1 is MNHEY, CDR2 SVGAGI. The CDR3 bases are TGTGCCAGCAGTTACGGTCTTGGGGCTGAAGCTTTCTTT. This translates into CASSYGLGAEAFF.

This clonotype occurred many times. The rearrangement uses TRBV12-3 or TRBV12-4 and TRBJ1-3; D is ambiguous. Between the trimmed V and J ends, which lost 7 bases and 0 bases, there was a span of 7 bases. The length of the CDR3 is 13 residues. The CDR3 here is CASMTFSGNTIYF. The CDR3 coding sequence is TGTGCCAGCATGACATTCTCTGGAAACACCATATATTTT.

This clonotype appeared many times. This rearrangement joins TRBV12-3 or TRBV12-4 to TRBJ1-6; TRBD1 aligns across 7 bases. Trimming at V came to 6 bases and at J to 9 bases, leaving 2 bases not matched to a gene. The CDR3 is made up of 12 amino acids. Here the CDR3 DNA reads TGTGCCAGCAGCTACAGGGGTTCACCCCTCCACTTT. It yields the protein CASSYRGSPLHF.

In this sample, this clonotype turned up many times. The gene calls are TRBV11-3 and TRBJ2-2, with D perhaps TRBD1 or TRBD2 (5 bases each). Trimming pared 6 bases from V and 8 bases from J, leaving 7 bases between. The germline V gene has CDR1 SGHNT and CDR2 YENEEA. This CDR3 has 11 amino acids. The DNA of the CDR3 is TGTGCCAGCAGGGGGGTTGGGGAGCTGTTTTTT. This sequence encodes CASRGVGELFF. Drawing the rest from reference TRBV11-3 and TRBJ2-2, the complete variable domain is EAGVVQSPRYKIIEKKQPVAFWCNPISGHNTLYWYLQNLGQGPELLIRYENEEAVDDSQLPKDRFSAERLKGVDSTLKIQPAELGDSAVYLCASRGVGELFFGEGSRLTVL.

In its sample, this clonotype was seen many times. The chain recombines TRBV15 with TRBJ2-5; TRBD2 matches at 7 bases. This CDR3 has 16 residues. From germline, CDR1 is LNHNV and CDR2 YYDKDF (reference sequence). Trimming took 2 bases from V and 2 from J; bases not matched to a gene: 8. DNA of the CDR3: TGTGCCACCAGCAGATCAGGACTAGGCCGGCAAGAGACCCAGTACTTC. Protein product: CATSRSGLGRQETQYF.

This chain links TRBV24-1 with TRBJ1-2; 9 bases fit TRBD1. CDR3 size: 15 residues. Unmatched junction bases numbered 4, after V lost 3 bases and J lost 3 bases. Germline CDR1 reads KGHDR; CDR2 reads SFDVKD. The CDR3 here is CATSDNGQGHYGYTF. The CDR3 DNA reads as TGTGCCACCAGTGATAATGGACAGGGGCACTATGGCTACACCTTC.

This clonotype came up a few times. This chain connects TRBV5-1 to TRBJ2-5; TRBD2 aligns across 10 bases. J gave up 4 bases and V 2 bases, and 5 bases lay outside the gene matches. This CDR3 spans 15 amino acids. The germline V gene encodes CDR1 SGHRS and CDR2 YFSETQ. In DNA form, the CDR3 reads TGCGCCAGCAGCTTTAGCGGGGGGTCCGGAGAGACCCAGTACTTC. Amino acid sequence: CASSFSGGSGETQYF.

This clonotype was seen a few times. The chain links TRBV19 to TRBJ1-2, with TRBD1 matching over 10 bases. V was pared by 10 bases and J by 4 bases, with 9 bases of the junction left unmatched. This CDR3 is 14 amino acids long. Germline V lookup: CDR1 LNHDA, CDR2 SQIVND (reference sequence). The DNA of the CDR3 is TGTGCCACTTACCGGGACAGGGGAAGCTATGGCTACACCTTC. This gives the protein CATYRDRGSYGYTF.

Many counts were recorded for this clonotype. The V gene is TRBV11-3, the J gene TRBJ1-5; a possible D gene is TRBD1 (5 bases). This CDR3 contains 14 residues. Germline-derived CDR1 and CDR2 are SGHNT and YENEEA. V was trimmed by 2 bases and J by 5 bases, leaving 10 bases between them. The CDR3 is CASSLRDPHQPQHF. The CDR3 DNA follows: TGTGCCAGCAGCTTAAGGGACCCGCATCAGCCCCAGCATTTT.

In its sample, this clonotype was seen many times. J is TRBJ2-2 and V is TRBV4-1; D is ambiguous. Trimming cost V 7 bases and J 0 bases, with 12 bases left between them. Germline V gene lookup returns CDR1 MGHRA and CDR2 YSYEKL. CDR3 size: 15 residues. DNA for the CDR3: TGCGCCAGCACCCCGTGGGGAACGAACACCGGGGAGCTGTTTTTT. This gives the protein CASTPWGTNTGELFF.

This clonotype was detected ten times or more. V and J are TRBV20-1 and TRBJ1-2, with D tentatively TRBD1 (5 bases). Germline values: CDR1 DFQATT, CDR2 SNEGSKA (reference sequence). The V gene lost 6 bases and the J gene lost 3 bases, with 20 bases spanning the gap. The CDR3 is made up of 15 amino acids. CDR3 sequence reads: CSAEPGPSDDYGYTF. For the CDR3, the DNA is TGCAGTGCAGAGCCGGGACCCTCTGACGACTATGGCTACACCTTC.

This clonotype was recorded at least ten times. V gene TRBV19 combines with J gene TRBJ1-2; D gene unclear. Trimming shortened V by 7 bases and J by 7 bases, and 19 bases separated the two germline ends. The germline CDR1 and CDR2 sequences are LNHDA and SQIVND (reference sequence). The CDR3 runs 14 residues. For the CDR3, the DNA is TGTGCCAGTAATGTCCAGGAGAGTCCCCGTGGCTACACCTTC. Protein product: CASNVQESPRGYTF.

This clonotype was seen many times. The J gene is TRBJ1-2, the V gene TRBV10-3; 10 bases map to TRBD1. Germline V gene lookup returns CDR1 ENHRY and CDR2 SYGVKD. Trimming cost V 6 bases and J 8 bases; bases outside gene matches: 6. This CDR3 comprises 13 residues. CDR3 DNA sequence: TGTGCCATCAGGCCGGGACAGGGGAGAGGCTACACCTTC. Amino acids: CAIRPGQGRGYTF.

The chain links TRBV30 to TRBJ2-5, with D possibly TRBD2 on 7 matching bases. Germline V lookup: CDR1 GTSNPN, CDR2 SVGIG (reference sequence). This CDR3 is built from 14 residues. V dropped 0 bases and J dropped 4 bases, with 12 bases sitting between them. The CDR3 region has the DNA TGTGCCTGGAGTGTCGGGGGGCCAGGAGAGACCCAGTACTTC. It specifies CAWSVGGPGETQYF.

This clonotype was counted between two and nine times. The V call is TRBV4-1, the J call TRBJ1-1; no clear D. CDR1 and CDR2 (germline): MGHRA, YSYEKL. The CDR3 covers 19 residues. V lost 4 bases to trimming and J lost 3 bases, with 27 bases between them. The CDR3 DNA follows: TGCGCCAGCAGCCCAATCCCACGCGTCGGACGCCTAAGGGACACTGAAGCTTTCTTT. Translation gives CASSPIPRVGRLRDTEAFF.

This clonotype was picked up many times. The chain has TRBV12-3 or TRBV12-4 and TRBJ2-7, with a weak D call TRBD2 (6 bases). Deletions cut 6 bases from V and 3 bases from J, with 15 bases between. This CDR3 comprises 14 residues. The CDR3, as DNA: TGTGCCAGCAGCCGGCCAGGGAGGTACTACGAGCAGTACTTC. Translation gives CASSRPGRYYEQYF.

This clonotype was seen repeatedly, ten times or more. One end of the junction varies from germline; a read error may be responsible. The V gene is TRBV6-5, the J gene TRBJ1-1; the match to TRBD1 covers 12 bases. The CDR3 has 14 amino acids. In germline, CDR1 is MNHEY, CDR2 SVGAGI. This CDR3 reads CASSYLGQGAEALF. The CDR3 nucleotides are TGTGCCAGCAGTTACTTGGGACAGGGGGCAGAAGCTCTCTTT.

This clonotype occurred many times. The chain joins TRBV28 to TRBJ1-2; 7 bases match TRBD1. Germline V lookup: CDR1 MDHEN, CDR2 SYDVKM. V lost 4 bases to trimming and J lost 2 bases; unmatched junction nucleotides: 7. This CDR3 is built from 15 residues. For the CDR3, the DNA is TGTGCCAGCAGTTGGGTTGGACAGGCGAACTATGGCTACACCTTC. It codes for CASSWVGQANYGYTF.

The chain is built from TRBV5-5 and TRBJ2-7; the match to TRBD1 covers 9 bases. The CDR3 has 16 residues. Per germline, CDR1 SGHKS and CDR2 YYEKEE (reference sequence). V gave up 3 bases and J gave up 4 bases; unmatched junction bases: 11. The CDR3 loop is CASSSQVGQGKYEQYF. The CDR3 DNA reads TGTGCCAGCAGCTCCCAGGTGGGACAGGGAAAATACGAGCAGTACTTC.

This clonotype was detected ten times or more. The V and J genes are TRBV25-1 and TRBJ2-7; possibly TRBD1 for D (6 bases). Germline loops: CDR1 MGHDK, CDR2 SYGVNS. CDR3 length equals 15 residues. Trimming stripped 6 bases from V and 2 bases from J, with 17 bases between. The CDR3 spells CASRKSGDRPYEQYF. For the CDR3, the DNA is TGTGCCAGCAGAAAATCCGGTGACAGGCCCTACGAGCAGTACTTC.

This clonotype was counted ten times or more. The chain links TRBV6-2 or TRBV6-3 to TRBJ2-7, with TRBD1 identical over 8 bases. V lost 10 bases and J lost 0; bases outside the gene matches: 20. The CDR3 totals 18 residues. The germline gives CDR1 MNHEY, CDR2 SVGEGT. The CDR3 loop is CATPLGTGVPTSSYEQYF. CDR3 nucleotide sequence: TGTGCCACCCCACTCGGGACAGGAGTACCCACGAGCTCCTACGAGCAGTACTTC.